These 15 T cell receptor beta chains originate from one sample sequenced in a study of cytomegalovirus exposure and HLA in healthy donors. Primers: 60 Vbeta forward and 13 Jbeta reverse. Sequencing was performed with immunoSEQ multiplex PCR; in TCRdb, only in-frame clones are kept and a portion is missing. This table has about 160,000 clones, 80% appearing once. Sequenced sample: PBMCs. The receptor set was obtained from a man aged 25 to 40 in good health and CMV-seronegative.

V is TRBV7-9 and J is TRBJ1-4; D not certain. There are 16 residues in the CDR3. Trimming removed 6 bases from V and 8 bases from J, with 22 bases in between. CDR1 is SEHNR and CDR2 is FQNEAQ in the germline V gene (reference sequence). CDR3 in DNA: TGTGCCAGCAGTCCTTCGGCGGGAAAATCGGGAGAAAAACTGTTTTTT. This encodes CASSPSAGKSGEKLFF.

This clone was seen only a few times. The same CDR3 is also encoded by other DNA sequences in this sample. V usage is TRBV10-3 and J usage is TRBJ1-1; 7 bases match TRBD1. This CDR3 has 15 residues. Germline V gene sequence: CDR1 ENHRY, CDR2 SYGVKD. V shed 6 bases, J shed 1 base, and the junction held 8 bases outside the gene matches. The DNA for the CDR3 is TGTGCCATCAGCTCAGGACAGGCGACGAACACTGAAGCTTTCTTT. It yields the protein CAISSGQATNTEAFF.

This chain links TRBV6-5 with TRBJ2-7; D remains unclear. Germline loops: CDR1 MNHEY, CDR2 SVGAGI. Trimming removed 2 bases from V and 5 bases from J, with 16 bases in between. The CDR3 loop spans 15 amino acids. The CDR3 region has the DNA TGTGCCAGCAGTTACGGGCCACCCCCCAATAACGAGCAGTACTTC. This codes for CASSYGPPPNNEQYF.

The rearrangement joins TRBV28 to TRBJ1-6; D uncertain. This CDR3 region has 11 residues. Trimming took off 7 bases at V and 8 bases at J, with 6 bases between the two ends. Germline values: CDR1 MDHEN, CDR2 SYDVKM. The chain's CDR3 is CASNRDSPLHF. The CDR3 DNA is TGTGCCAGCAATCGGGATTCACCCCTCCACTTT.

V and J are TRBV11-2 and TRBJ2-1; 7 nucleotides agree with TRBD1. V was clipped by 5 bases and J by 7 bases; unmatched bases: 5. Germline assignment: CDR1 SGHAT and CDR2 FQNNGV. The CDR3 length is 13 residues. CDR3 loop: CASSPLQGNEQFF. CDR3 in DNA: TGTGCCAGCAGCCCCCTACAGGGGAATGAGCAGTTCTTC.

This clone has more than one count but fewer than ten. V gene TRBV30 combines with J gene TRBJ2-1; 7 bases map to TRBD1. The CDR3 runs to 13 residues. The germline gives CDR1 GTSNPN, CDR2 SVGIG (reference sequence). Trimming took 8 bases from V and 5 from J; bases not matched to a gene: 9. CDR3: CATPGQLNNEQFF. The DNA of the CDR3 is TGTGCCACCCCGGGACAGCTAAACAATGAGCAGTTCTTC.

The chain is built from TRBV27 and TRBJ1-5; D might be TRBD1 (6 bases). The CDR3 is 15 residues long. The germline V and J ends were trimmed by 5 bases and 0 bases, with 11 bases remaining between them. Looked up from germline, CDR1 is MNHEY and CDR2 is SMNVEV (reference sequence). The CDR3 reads CASSPSTGSNQPQHF. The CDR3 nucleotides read TGTGCCAGCAGTCCTTCGACAGGTAGCAATCAGCCCCAGCATTTT.

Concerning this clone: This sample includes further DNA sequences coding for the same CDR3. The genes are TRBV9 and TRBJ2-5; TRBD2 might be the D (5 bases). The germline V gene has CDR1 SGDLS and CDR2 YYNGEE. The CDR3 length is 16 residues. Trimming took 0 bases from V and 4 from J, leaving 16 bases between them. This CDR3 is CASSVALDSQRETQYF. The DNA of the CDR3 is TGTGCCAGCAGCGTAGCTTTGGACTCCCAGAGAGAGACCCAGTACTTC.

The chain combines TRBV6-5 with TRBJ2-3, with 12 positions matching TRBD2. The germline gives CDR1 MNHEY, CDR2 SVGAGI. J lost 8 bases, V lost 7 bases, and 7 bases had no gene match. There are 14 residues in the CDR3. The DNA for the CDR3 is TGTGCCAGCACCCCTAGCGGGGGGGCAGGTACGCAGTATTTT. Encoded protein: CASTPSGGAGTQYF.

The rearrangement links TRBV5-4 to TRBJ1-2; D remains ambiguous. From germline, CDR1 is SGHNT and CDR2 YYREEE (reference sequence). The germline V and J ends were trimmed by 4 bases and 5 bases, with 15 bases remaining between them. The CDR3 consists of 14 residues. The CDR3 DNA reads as TGTGCCAGCAGCACCCTTATGGGAGGGTATGGCTACACCTTC. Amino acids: CASSTLMGGYGYTF.

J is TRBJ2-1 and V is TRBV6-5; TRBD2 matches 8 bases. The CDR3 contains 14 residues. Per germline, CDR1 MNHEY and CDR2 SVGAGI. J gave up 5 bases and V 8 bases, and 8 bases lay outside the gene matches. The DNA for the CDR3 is TGTGCCAGCGGACGGGGGGGCCCGAACAATGAGCAGTTCTTC. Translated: CASGRGGPNNEQFF.

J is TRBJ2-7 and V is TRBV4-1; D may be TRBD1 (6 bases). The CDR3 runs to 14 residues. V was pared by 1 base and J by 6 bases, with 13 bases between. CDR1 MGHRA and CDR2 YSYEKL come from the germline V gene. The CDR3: CASSQGDTRSEQYF. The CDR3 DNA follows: TGCGCCAGCAGCCAAGGGGACACCAGGAGCGAGCAGTACTTC.

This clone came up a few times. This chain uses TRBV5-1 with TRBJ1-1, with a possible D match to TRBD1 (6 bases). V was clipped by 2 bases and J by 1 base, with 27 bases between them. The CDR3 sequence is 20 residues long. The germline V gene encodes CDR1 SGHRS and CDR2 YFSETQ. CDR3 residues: CASSLGQSWGKVGKNTEAFF. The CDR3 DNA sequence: TGCGCCAGCAGCTTAGGACAGTCATGGGGAAAAGTCGGGAAGAACACTGAAGCTTTCTTT.

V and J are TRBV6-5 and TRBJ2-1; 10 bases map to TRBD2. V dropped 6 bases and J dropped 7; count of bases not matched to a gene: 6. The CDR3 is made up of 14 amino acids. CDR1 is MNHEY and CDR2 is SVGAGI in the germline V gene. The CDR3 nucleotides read TGTGCCAGCAGCCAAGCGGGGGGGCGGAATGAGCAGTTCTTC. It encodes CASSQAGGRNEQFF.

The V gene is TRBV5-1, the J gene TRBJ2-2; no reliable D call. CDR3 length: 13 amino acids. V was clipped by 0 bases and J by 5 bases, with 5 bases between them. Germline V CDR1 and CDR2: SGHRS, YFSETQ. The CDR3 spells CASSLVTTGELFF. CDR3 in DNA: TGCGCCAGCAGCTTGGTAACAACCGGGGAGCTGTTTTTT.